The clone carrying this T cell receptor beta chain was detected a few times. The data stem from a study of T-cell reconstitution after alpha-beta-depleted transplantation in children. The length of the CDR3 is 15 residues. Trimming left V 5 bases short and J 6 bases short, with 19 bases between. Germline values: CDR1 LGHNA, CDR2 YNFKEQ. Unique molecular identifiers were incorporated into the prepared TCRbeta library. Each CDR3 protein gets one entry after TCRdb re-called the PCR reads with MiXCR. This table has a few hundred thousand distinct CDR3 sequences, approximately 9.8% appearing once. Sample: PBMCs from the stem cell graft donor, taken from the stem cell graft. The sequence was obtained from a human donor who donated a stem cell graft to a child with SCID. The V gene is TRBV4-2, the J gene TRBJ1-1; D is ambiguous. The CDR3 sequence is CASSESPRFAPEAFF. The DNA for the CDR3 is TGTGCCAGCAGCGAGAGTCCCCGCTTCGCACCTGAAGCTTTCTTT.